These 2 T cell receptor beta chains came from one sample sequenced in a study of tissue T cells after allogeneic stem cell transplantation. Profiling relied on immunoSEQ multiplex PCR, and the TCRdb table lists in-frame clones only, not all of them. The sample contains 5,000 to 7,000 clones, 50% to 70% of which appear only once. Here the sequenced sample was duodenum tissue, taken at autopsy. The receptors stem from a woman aged 18 to 55 with breast cancer.

This chain links TRBV19 with TRBJ2-3; 9 nucleotides match TRBD2. Germline V lookup: CDR1 LNHDA, CDR2 SQIVND (reference sequence). The CDR3 totals 13 residues. With 9 bases clipped from V and 7 bases from J, the junction kept 8 bases outside the gene matches. The CDR3 DNA sequence: TGTGCCAGCCACTTTAGCGGGAGTAATACGCAGTATTTT. This gives the protein CASHFSGSNTQYF.

This clone has more than one count but fewer than ten. V and J are TRBV9 and TRBJ2-5, with 7 bases aligning to TRBD2. Germline assignment: CDR1 SGDLS and CDR2 YYNGEE. The V segment lost 2 bases and the J segment 5 bases; nucleotides outside the gene matches: 6. The CDR3 totals 14 residues. The CDR3 spells CASSVAGEGETQYF. CDR3 coding DNA: TGTGCCAGCAGCGTGGCGGGAGAAGGGGAGACCCAGTACTTC.